This T cell receptor (beta chain) stems from a study of cytomegalovirus exposure and HLA in healthy donors. The overall study: One earlier analysis, a look at around 170 million T cells, found 100 million to 130 million unique TCR beta sequences. Study results and limitations: When a later analysis compared HLA-associated TCR beta chains with equally common others, the HLA-associated chains turned out to be more clonally expanded and to have lower generation probabilities.

The study ran its PCR with 60 Vbeta and 13 Jbeta primers. Sequenced by immunoSEQ multiplex PCR; TCRdb stores in-frame clones only, minus some. This sample yields 100,000 to 150,000 clones, of which around 75% are seen a single time; more than 7.5% belongs to the top ten. Each donor was nominally healthy when sampled (though unrecorded immune exposures were likely). Points on this clone: Antigen: not known.

CDR1 and CDR2 (germline): SGHTA, FQGTGA. Trimming left V 5 bases short and J 3 bases short, with 16 bases between. This CDR3 has 15 residues. Sequencing was carried out using PBMCs. The TCR originated in a woman aged 45-65 years in good health and CMV-seropositive. The rearrangement links TRBV7-3 to TRBJ2-5; the D is unclear. In nucleotides, the CDR3 is TGTGCCAGCAGCCCTCGCGGCGCTCCTGAAGAGACCCAGTACTTC. Residues: CASSPRGAPEETQYF.